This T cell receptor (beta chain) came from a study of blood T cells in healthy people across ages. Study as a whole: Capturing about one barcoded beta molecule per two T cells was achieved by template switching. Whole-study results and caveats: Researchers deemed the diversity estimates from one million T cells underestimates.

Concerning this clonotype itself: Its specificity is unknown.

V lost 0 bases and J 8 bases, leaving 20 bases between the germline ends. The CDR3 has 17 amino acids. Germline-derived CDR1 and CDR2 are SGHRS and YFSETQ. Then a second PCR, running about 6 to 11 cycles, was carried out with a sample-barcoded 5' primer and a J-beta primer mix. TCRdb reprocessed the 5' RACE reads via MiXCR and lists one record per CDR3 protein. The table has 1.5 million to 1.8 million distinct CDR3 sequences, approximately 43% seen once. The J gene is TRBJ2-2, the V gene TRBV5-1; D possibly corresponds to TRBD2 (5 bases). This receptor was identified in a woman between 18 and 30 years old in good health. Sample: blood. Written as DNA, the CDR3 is TGCGCCAGCAGCTTGGCCCGGACTCCGGGCCTCAGTGGGGAGCTGTTTTTT. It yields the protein CASSLARTPGLSGELFF.